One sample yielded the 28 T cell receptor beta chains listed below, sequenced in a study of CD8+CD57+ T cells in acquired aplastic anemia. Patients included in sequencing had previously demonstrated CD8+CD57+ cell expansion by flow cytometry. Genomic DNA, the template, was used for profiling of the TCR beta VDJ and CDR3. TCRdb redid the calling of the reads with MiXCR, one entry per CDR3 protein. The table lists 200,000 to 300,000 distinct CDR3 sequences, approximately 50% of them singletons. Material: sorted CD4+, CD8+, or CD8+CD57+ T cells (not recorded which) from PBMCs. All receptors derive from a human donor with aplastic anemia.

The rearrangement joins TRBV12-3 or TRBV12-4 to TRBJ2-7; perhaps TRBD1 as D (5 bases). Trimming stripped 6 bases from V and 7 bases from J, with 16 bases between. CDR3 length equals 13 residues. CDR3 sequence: CASRPDSLGEQYF. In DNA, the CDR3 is TGTGCCAGCAGGCCCGACAGCCTAGGGGAGCAGTACTTC.

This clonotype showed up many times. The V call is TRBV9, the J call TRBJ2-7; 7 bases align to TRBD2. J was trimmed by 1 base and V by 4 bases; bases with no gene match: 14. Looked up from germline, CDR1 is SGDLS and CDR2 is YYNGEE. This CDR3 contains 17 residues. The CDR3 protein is CASSPSRLREGSYEQYF. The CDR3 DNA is TGTGCCAGCAGCCCCTCACGATTGAGGGAGGGATCCTACGAGCAGTACTTC. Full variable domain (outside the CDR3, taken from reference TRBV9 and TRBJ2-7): DSGVTQTPKHLITATGQRVTLRCSPRSGDLSVYWYQQSLDQGLQFLIQYYNGEERAKGNILERFSAQQFPDLHSELNLSSLELGDSALYFCASSPSRLREGSYEQYFGPGTRLTVT.

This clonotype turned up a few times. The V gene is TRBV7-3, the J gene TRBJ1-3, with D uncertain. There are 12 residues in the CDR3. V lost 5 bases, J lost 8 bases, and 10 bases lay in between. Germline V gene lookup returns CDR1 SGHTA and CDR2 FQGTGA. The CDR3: CASSPGLDTIYF. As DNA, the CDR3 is TGTGCCAGCAGCCCCGGCCTAGACACCATATATTTT.

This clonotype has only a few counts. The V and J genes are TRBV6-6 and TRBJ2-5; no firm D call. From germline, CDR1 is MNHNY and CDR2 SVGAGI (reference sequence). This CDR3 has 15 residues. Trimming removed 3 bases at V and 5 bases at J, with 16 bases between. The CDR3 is CASSYNNLEIETQYF. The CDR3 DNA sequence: TGTGCCAGCAGTTATAATAACTTGGAGATTGAGACCCAGTACTTC.

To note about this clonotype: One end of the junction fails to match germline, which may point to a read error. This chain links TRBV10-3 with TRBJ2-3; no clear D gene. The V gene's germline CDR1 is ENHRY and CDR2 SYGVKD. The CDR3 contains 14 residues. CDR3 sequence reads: CASSRPYPTDTQYF. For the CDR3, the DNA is TGTGCCAGCAGTCGCCCCTATCCCACAGATACGCAGTATTTT.

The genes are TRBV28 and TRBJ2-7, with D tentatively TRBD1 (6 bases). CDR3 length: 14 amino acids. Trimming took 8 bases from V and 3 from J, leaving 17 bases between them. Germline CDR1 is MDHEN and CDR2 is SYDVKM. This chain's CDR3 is CASQVAGEIYEQYF. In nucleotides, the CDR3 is TGTGCCAGCCAGGTGGCAGGGGAAATCTACGAGCAGTACTTC.

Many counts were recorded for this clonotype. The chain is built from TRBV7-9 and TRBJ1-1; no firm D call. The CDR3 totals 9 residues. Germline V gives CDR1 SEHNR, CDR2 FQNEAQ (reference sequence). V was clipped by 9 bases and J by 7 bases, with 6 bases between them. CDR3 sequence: CASQSEAFF. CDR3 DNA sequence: TGTGCCAGTCAGAGTGAAGCTTTCTTT.

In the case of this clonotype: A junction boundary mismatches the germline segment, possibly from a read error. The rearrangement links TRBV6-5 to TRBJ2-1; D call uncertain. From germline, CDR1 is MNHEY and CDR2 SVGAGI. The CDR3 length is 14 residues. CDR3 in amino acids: CASGYSGVGYEQFF. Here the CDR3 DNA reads TGTGCCAGCGGTTACTCTGGTGTCGGCTATGAGCAGTTCTTC.

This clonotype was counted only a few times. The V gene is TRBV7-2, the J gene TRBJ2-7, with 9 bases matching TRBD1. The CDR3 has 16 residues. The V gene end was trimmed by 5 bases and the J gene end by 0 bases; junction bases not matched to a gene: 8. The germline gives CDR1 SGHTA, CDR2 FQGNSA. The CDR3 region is CASSLTGTGSSYEQYF. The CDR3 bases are TGTGCCAGCAGCCTAACCGGGACAGGGAGCTCCTACGAGCAGTACTTC.

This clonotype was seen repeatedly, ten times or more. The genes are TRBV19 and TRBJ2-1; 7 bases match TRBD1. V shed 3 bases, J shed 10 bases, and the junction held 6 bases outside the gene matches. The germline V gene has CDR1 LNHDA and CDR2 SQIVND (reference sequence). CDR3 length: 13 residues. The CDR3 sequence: CASSITGAKEQFF. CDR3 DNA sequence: TGTGCCAGTAGTATTACAGGGGCTAAGGAGCAGTTCTTC.

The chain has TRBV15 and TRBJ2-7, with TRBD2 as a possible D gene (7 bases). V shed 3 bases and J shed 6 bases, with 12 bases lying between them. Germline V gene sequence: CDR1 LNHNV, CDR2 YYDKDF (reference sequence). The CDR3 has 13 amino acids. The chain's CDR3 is CATSSLGGPEQYF. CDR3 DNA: TGTGCCACCAGCAGTTTGGGGGGGCCCGAGCAGTACTTC.

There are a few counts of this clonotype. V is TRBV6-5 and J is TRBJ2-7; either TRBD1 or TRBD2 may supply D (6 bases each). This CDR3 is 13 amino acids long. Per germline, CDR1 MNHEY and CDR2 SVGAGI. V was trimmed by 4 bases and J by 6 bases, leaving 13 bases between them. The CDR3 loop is CASSFYEGGEQYF. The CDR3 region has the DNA TGTGCCAGCAGTTTTTATGAGGGGGGCGAGCAGTACTTC.

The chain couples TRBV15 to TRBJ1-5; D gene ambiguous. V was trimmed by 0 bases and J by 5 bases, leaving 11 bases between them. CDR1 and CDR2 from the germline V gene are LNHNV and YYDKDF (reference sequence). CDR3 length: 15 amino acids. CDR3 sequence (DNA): TGTGCCACCAGCAGAGACCTAGGACGGTATCAGCCCCAGCATTTT. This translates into CATSRDLGRYQPQHF. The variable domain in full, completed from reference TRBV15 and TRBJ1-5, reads DAMVIQNPRYQVTQFGKPVTLSCSQTLNHNVMYWYQQKSSQAPKLLFHYYDKDFNNEADTPDNFQSRRPNTSFCFLDIRSPGLGDTAMYLCATSRDLGRYQPQHFGDGTRLSIL.

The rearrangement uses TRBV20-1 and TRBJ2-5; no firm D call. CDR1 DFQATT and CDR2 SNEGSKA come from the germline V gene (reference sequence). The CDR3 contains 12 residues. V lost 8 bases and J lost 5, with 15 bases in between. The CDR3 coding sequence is TGCAGTTCGGGCGACGGACCGGAGACCCAGTACTTC. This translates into CSSGDGPETQYF.

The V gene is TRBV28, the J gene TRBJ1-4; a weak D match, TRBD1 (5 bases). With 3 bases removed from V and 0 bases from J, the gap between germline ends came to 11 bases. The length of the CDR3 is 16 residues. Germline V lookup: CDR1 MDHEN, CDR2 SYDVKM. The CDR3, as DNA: TGTGCCAGCAGTTTGGGGCCTGACCCAACTAATGAAAAACTGTTTTTT. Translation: CASSLGPDPTNEKLFF.

This chain's CDR3 is CATSRIPGLPNEQFF. The CDR3 DNA is TGTGCCACCAGCAGGATCCCGGGACTACCCAATGAGCAGTTCTTC. The V call is TRBV15, the J call TRBJ2-1; 7 nucleotides agree with TRBD2. The CDR3 is 15 amino acids. Germline V gene lookup returns CDR1 LNHNV and CDR2 YYDKDF (reference sequence). Losses at the gene ends were 3 bases for V and 6 bases for J; bases not matched to a gene: 8.

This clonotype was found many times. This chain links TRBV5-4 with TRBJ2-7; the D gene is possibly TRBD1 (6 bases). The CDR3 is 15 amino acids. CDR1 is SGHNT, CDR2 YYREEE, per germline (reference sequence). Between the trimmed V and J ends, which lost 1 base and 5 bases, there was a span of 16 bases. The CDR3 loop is CASSLPSLQGHEQYF. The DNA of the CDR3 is TGTGCCAGCAGCTTGCCGTCCCTACAGGGCCACGAGCAGTACTTC.

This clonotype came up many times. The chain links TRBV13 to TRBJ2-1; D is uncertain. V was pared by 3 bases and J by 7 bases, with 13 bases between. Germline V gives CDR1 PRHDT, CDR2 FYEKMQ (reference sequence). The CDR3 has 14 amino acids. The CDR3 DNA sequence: TGTGCCAGCAGCTTTGGGGATACGAGGAATGAGCAGTTCTTC. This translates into CASSFGDTRNEQFF.

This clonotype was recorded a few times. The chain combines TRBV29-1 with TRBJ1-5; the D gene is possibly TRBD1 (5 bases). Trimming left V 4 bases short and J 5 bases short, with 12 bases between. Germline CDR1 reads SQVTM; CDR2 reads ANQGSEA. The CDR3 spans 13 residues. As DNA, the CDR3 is TGCAGCGTTGCAGGGCAGGGAGATCAGCCCCAGCATTTT. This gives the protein CSVAGQGDQPQHF.

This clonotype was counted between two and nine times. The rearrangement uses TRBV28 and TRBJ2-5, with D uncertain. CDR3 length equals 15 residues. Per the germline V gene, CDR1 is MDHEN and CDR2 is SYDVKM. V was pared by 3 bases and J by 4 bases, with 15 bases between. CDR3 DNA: TGTGCCAGCAGTTTCAGTTTAGATTGGACAGAGACCCAGTACTTC. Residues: CASSFSLDWTETQYF.

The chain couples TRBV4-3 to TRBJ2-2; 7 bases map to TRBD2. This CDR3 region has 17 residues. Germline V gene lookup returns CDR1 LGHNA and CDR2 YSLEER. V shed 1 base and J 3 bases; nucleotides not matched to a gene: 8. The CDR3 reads CASSQATSAGDTGELFF. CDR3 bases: TGCGCCAGCAGCCAAGCTACTAGCGCTGGGGACACCGGGGAGCTGTTTTTT.

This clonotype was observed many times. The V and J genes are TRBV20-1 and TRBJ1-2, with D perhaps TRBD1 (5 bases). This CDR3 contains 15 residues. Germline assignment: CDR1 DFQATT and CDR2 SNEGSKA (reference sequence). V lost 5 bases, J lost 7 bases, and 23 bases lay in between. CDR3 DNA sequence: TGCAGTGCTGGGACCGAAACGATAAGGGAAGGTGGCTACACCTTC. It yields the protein CSAGTETIREGGYTF.

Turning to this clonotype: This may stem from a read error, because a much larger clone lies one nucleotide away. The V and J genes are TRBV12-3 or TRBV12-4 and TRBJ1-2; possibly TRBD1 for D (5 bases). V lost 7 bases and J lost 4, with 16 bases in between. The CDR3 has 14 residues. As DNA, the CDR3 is TGTGCCAGCACCTTACAGGCAGCTGGCTATGGCTACACCTTC. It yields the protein CASTLQAAGYGYTF.

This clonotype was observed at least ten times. The CDR3 loop reads CASSVLGQGNTEAFF. In nucleotides, the CDR3 is TGTGCCAGCAGCGTTTTGGGCCAGGGGAACACTGAAGCTTTCTTT. The gene calls are TRBV14 and TRBJ1-1, with D perhaps matching TRBD1 (5 bases). CDR1 SGHDN and CDR2 FVKESK come from the germline V gene. V was shortened by 5 bases and J by 1 base, with 14 bases between the two germline ends. The CDR3 length is 15 residues.

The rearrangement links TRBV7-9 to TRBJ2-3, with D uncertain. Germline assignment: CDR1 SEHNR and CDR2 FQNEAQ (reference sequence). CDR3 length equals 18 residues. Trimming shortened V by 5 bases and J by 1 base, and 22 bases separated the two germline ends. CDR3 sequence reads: CASSPRRFLRAGTDTQYF. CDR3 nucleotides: TGTGCCAGCAGCCCCCGCCGTTTCTTAAGGGCCGGCACAGATACGCAGTATTTT. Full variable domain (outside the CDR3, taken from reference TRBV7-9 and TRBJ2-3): DTGVSQNPRHKITKRGQNVTFRCDPISEHNRLYWYRQTLGQGPEFLTYFQNEAQLEKSRLLSDRFSAERPKGSFSTLEIQRTEQGDSAMYLCASSPRRFLRAGTDTQYFGPGTRLTVL.

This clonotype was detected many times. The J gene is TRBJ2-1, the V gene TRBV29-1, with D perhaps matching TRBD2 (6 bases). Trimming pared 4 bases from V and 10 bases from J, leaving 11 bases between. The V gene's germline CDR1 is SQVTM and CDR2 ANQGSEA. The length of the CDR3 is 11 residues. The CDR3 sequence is CSVASSEEQFF. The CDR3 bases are TGCAGCGTTGCTTCTAGCGAGGAGCAGTTCTTC.

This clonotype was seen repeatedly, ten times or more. The CDR3 loop reads CASSPTGRSSYEQYF. CDR3 DNA: TGTGCCAGCAGTCCGACGGGACGGAGCTCCTACGAGCAGTACTTC. This rearrangement joins TRBV12-3 or TRBV12-4 to TRBJ2-7; the D gene could be TRBD1 or TRBD2 (5 bases each). CDR3 length: 15 residues. Trimming removed 5 bases from V and 0 bases from J, with 14 bases in between.

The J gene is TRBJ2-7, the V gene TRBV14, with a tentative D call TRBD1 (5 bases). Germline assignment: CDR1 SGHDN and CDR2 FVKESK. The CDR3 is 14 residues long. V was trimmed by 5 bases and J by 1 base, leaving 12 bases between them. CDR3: CASSRQGGSYEQYF. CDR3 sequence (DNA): TGTGCCAGCAGCAGGCAGGGCGGATCCTACGAGCAGTACTTC.